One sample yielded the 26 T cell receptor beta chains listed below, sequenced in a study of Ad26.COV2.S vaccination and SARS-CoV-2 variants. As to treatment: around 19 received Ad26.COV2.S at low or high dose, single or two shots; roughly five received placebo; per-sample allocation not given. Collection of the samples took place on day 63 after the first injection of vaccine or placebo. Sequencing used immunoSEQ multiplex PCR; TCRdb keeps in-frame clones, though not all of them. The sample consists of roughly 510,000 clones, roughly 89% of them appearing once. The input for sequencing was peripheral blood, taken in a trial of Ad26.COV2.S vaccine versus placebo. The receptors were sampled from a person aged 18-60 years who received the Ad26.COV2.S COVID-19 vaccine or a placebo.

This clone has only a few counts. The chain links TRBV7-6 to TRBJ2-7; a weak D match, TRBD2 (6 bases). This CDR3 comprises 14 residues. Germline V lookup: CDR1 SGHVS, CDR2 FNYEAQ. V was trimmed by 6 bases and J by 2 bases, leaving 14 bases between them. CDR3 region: CASSPGTLAYEQYF. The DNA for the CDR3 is TGTGCCAGCAGTCCTGGGACTCTTGCCTACGAGCAGTACTTC.

The CDR3 reads CASSYGQKNEKLFF. In DNA, the CDR3 is TGTGCCAGCAGTTATGGACAGAAGAATGAAAAACTGTTTTTT. The chain couples TRBV6-5 to TRBJ1-4, with D possibly matching TRBD1 (6 bases). The V gene lost 3 bases and the J gene lost 5 bases, with 10 bases spanning the gap. The CDR3 consists of 14 residues. CDR1 MNHEY and CDR2 SVGAGI come from the germline V gene.

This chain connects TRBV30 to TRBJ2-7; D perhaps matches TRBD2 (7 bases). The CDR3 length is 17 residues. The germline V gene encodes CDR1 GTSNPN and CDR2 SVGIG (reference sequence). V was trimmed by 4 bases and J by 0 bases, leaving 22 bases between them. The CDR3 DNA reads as TGTGCCTGGACGGCTAACTTCGGGGGGCAGAGCTCCTACGAGCAGTACTTC. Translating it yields CAWTANFGGQSSYEQYF.

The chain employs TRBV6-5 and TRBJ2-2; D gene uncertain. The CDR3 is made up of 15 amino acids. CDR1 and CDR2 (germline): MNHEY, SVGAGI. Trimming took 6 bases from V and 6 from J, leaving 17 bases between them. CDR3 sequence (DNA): TGTGCCAGCAGCCCGACCGGGCCCCCAGCCGGGGAGCTGTTTTTT. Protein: CASSPTGPPAGELFF.

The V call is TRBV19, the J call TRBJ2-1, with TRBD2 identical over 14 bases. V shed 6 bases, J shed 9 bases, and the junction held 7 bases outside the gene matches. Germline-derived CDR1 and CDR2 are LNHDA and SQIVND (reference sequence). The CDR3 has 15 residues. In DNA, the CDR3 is TGTGCCAGTAGACCGACTAGCGGGAGGGTCCGTGAGCAGTTCTTC. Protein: CASRPTSGRVREQFF.

This chain's CDR3 is CASTTSGANVLTF. For the CDR3, the DNA is TGTGCCAGCACCACCTCTGGGGCCAACGTCCTGACTTTC. The genes are TRBV28 and TRBJ2-6, with D uncertain. V lost 7 bases and J lost 0, with 4 bases in between. The CDR3 length is 13 residues. The germline V gene encodes CDR1 MDHEN and CDR2 SYDVKM.

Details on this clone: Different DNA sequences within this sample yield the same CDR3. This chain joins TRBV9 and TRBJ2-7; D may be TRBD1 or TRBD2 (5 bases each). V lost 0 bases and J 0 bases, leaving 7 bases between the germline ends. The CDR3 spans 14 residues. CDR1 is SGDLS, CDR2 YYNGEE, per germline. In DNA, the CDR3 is TGTGCCAGCAGCGTAGGGGGGAGCTCCTACGAGCAGTACTTC. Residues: CASSVGGSSYEQYF.

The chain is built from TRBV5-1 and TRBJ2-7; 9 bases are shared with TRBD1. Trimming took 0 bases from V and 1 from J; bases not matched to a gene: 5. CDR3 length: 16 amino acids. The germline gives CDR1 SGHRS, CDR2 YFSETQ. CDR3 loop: CASSLGGTGNSYEQYF. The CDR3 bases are TGCGCCAGCAGCTTGGGGGGGACAGGGAATTCCTACGAGCAGTACTTC.

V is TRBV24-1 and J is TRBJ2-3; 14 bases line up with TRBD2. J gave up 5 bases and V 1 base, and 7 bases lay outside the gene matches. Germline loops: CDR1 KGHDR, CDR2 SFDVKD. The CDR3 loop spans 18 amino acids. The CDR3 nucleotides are TGTGCCACCAGTGATTTCACGGGACTAGCGGGAGTTGGAGATACGCAGTATTTT. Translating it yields CATSDFTGLAGVGDTQYF.

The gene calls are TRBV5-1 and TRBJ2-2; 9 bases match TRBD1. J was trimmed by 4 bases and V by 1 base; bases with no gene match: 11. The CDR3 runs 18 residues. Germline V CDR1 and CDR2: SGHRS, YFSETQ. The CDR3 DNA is TGCGCCAGCAGCTTGTTCGCCAGCCGACAGGGGGGCACCGGGGAGCTGTTTTTT. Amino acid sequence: CASSLFASRQGGTGELFF.

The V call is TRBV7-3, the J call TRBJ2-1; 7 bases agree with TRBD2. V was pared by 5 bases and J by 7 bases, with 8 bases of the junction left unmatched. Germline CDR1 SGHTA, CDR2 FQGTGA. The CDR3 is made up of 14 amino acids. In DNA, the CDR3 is TGTGCCAGCAGCATCGGACTAGGGGTGAATGAGCAGTTCTTC. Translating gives CASSIGLGVNEQFF. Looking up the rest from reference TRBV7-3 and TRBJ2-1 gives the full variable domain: GAGVSQTPSNKVTEKGKYVELRCDPISGHTALYWYRQSLGQGPEFLIYFQGTGAADDSGLPNDRFFAVRPEGSVSTLKIQRTERGDSAVYLCASSIGLGVNEQFFGPGTRLTVL.

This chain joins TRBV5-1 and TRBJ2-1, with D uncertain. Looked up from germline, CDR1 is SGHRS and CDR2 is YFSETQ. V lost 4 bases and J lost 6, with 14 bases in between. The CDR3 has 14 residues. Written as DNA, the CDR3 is TGCGCCAGCAGCCCCACCGGGCCGGTCAATGAGCAGTTCTTC. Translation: CASSPTGPVNEQFF.

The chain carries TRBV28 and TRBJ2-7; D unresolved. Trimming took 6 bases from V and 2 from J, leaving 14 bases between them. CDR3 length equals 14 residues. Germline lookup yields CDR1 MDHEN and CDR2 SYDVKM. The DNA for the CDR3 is TGTGCCAGCAGCTTCCCGGTTACCCCCTACGAGCAGTACTTC. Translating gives CASSFPVTPYEQYF.

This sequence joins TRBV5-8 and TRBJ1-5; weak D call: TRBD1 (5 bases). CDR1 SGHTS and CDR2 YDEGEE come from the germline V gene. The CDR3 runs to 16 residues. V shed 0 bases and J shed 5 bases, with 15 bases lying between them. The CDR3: CASSLAGREEDQPQHF. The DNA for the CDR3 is TGTGCCAGCAGCTTGGCGGGGCGCGAAGAGGATCAGCCCCAGCATTTT. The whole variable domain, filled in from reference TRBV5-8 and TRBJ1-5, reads EAGVTQSPTHLIKTRGQQATLRCSPISGHTSVYWYQQALGLGLQFLLWYDEGEERNRGNFPPRFSGRQFPNYSSELNVNALELEDSALYLCASSLAGREEDQPQHFGDGTRLSIL.

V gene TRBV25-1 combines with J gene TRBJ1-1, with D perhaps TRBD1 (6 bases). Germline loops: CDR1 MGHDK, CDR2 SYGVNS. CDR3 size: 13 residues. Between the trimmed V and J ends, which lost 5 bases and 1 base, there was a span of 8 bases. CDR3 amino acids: CASSLQGNTEAFF. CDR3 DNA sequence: TGTGCCAGCAGTCTACAGGGGAACACTGAAGCTTTCTTT.

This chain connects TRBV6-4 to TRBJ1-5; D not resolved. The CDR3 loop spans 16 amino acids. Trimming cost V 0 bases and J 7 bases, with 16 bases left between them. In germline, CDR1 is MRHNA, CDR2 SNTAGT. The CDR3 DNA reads TGTGCCAGCAGTGACTCGGGCCGCCTTCTAGTGCAGCCCCAGCATTTT. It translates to CASSDSGRLLVQPQHF.

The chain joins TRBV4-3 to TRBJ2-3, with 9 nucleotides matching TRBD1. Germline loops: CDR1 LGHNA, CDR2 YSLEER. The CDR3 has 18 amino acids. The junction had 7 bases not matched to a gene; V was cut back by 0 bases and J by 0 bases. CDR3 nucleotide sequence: TGCGCCAGCAGCCAAGAAGTATATGGGACAGGGAGCACAGATACGCAGTATTTT. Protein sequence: CASSQEVYGTGSTDTQYF.

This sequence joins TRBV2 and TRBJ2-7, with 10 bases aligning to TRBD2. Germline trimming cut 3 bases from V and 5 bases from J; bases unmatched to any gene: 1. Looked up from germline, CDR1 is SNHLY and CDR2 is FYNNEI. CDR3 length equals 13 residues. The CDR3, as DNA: TGTGCCAGCAGTGAGACTAGCGGGCACGAGCAGTACTTC. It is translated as CASSETSGHEQYF.

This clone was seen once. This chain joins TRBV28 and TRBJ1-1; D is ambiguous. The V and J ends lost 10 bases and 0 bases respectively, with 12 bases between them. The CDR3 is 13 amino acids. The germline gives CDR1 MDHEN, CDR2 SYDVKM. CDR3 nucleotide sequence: TGTGCCACCCAAACAAGAATGAACACTGAAGCTTTCTTT. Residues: CATQTRMNTEAFF.

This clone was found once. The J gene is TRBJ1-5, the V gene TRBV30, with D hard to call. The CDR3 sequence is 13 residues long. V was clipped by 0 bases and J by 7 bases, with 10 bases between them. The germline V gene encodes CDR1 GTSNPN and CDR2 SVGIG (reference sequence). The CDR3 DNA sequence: TGTGCCTGGAGTGTTGGCAGTCAACAGCCCCAGCATTTT. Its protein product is CAWSVGSQQPQHF.

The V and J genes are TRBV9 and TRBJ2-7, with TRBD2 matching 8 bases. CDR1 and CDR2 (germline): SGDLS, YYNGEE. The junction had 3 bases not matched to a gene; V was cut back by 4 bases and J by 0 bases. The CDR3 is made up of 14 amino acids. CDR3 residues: CASSPGGGSYEQYF. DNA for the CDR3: TGTGCCAGCAGCCCGGGGGGGGGCTCCTACGAGCAGTACTTC.

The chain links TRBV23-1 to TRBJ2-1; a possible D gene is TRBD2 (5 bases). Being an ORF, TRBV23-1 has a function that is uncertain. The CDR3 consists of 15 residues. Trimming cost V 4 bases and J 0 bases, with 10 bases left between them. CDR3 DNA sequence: TGCGCCAGCAGTCGGGTAGGGAGCTCCTACAATGAGCAGTTCTTC. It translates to CASSRVGSSYNEQFF.

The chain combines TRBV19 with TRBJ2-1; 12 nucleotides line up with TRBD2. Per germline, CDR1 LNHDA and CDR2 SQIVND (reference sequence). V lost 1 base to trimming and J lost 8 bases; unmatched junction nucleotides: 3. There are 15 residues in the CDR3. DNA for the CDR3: TGTGCCAGTAGTATAGGGACTAGCGGGAATCATGAGCAGTTCTTC. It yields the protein CASSIGTSGNHEQFF.

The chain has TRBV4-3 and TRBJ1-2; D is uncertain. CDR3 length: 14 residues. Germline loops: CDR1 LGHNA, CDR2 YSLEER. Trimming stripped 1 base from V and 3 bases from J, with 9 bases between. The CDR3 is CASSQGLFDYGYTF. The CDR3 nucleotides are TGCGCCAGCAGCCAAGGATTGTTTGACTATGGCTACACCTTC.

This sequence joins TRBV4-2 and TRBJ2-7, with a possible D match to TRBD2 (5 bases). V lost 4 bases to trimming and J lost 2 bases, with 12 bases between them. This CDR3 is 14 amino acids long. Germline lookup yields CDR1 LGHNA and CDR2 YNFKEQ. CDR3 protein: CASSRSGETYEQYF. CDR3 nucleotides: TGTGCCAGCAGCCGAAGCGGAGAAACCTACGAGCAGTACTTC.

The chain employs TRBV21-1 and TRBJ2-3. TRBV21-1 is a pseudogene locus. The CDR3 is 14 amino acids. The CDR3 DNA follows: TGTGCCAGCAGCCCCTTGTTGGATCTAGATACGCAGTATTTT. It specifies CASSPLLDLDTQYF.